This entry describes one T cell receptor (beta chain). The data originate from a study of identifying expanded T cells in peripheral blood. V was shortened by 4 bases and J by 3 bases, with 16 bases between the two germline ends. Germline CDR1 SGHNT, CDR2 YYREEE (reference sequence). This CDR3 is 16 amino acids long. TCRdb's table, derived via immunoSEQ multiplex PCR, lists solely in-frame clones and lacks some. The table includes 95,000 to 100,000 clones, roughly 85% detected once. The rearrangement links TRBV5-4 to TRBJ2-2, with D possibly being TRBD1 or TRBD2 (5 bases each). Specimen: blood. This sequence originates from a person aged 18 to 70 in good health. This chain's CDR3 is CASSPLGAADTGELFF. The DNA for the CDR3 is TGTGCCAGCAGCCCTCTCGGGGCGGCGGACACCGGGGAGCTGTTTTTT.